This TCR beta chain derives from a study of shared clonotypes between healthy human individuals. Across the study: CD4 naive and memory got three plates each, CD8 naive two, CD8 memory one.

In the case of this clone: The antigen remains unidentified.

Study-wide points: Generally, estimated richness proved larger in naive subsets than it did in memory subsets. The four-donor shared clonotypes exceeded non-shared clonotypes in generation probability, with non-shared ones scoring lower.

The naive CD8 population came from CD45RO-negative cells selected for CCR7, without terminally differentiated effector memory CD45RA+ cells. V trimming: 7 bases; J trimming: 2 bases; junction bases outside the gene matches: 6. Germline lookup yields CDR1 SNHLY and CDR2 FYNNEI. This CDR3 has 15 amino acids. The material for each subset, its genomic DNA, was split evenly across several immunoSEQ plates. Generated by immunoSEQ multiplex PCR, the TCRdb table keeps only in-frame clones and is missing some. This sample carries some 740,000 clones, about 92% of them seen once, and the ten largest clones take about 25%.

The TCR comes from a man aged 30 to 39 in good health. The sequenced material came from naive CD8+ T cells sorted from blood. This chain connects TRBV2 to TRBJ2-3; 10 positions match TRBD2. In DNA, the CDR3 is TGTGCCAGCACAATAGCGGGAGGCCCCACAGATACGCAGTATTTT. Amino acids: CASTIAGGPTDTQYF.